This is a list of T cell receptor beta chains from one sample in a study of T-cell reconstitution after alpha-beta-depleted transplantation in children. TCRdb called the PCR reads again in MiXCR, with one record for every CDR3 protein. The sample shows 750,000 to 950,000 distinct CDR3 sequences, roughly 15% of them seen only once. The specimen was PBMCs, mostly from graft donor cells, collected 360 days after TCRalphabeta/CD19-depleted stem cell transplant. The source of these receptors is a male patient between 10 and 17 years old who had a stem cell transplant for acute lymphoblastic leukemia, so the T cells may come from the graft donor. The CDR3 runs from the conserved cysteine through the conserved F or W. A D gene is named only where the DNA matches it firmly. The size field is filled for only some rows; it gives once, few, many or a size class.

V gene	clone size	J gene	D gene	CDR3 protein	CDR3 DNA
TRBV5-1	few	TRBJ2-7	NA	CASSLQGGGLYYEQYF	TGCGCCAGCAGCTTGCAGGGGGGCGGACTATACTACGAGCAGTACTTC
TRBV6-5	NA	TRBJ2-5	TRBD2	CASSYTDSGRPGETQYF	TGTGCCAGCAGTTACACAGATAGCGGGAGGCCAGGAGAGACCCAGTACTTC
TRBV7-8	NA	TRBJ2-3	NA	CASSLRRTRTDTQYF	TGTGCCAGCAGCTTAAGACGGACCCGCACAGATACGCAGTATTTT
TRBV27	few	TRBJ2-4	NA	CASSPQLQDIQYF	TGTGCCAGCAGCCCACAACTCCAAGACATTCAGTACTTC
TRBV30	NA	TRBJ2-4	NA	CAWSVGFAKNIQYF	TGTGCCTGGAGTGTAGGGTTCGCCAAAAACATTCAGTACTTC
TRBV5-1	once	TRBJ2-1	TRBD1	CASSTDGQAPARNEQFF	TGCGCCAGCAGCACGGACGGACAGGCCCCGGCTCGGAATGAGCAGTTCTTC
TRBV2	few	TRBJ1-2	NA	CASIATLYYF	TGTGCCAGCATAGCGACCCTATATTACTTC
TRBV29-1	NA	TRBJ2-7	NA	CSAHSSGAGNEQYF	TGCAGCGCCCATTCATCAGGGGCCGGGAACGAGCAGTACTTC
TRBV11-2	NA	TRBJ2-5	NA	CASSLVPAGRTQYF	TGTGCCAGCAGCTTAGTGCCTGCGGGTCGGACCCAGTACTTC
TRBV5-1	few	TRBJ1-4	NA	CASSFGSGEKLFF	NA
TRBV12-3/TRBV12-4	NA	TRBJ1-4	NA	CASSGSGAEKLFF	TGTGCCAGCAGTGGAAGCGGGGCTGAAAAACTGTTTTTT
TRBV24-1	NA	TRBJ2-7	NA	CATSDPAVREQYF	TGTGCCACCAGTGATCCCGCAGTGCGGGAGCAGTACTTC
TRBV5-1	few	TRBJ1-2	TRBD1	CASSLNQGAHYGYTF	TGCGCCAGCAGCTTGAATCAGGGGGCGCACTATGGCTACACCTTC
TRBV7-9	NA	TRBJ2-2	NA	CASSLAPPRANTGELFF	TGTGCCAGCAGCTTAGCCCCCCCCAGGGCTAACACCGGGGAGCTGTTTTTT
TRBV6-1	NA	TRBJ1-5	NA	CASRRQFFSNQPQHF	TGTGCCAGCAGGCGACAGTTTTTTAGCAATCAGCCCCAGCATTTT
TRBV10-3	many	TRBJ1-3	NA	CAISGKPPGGNTIYF	TGTGCCATCAGCGGAAAACCACCCGGGGGAAACACCATATATTTT
TRBV29-1	NA	TRBJ1-2	TRBD1	CSVARGQGFDGYTF	TGCAGCGTTGCAAGGGGACAGGGGTTCGATGGCTACACCTTC
TRBV4-1	NA	TRBJ2-7	TRBD2	CASSQGGGNRSGQYF	TGCGCCAGCAGCCAAGGGGGGGGTAATCGAAGCGGACAGTACTTC
TRBV5-1	NA	TRBJ2-3	NA	CASSSSGVKQYF	TGCGCCAGCAGCTCATCAGGCGTAAAGCAGTATTTT
TRBV27	few	TRBJ2-7	NA	CASSFRARWGPSSYEQYF	TGTGCCAGCAGTTTTAGGGCCAGATGGGGGCCCAGCTCCTACGAGCAGTACTTC
TRBV9	NA	TRBJ2-1	NA	CASSVRGVSSYNEQFF	TGTGCCAGCAGCGTGAGGGGGGTGAGCTCCTACAATGAGCAGTTCTTC
TRBV20-1	NA	TRBJ2-2	TRBD2	CSARDPTSGFGELFF	TGCAGTGCTAGAGATCCGACTAGCGGGTTCGGGGAGCTGTTTTTT
TRBV5-1	few	TRBJ1-4	NA	CASSLRDRTNEKLFF	TGCGCCAGCAGCTTGCGCGACAGGACTAATGAAAAACTGTTTTTT
TRBV7-2	many	TRBJ2-1	NA	CASSLAWRQAEQFF	TGTGCCAGCAGCTTAGCATGGAGACAAGCAGAGCAGTTCTTC
TRBV5-6	few	TRBJ2-7	NA	CASSLGPNTYEQYF	TGTGCCAGCAGCTTGGGCCCCAATACCTACGAGCAGTACTTC
TRBV7-8	NA	TRBJ1-6	NA	CASSAQLWPGDSPLHF	TGTGCCAGCAGCGCCCAACTTTGGCCAGGGGATTCACCCCTCCACTTT
TRBV5-1	few	TRBJ1-3	NA	CASSLGGRGNTIYF	TGCGCCAGCAGCTTGGGAGGACGCGGAAACACCATATATTTT
TRBV5-5	few	TRBJ2-1	TRBD1	CASSLSPGQGTNEQFF	TGTGCCAGCAGCCTTTCACCGGGACAGGGAACAAATGAGCAGTTCTTC